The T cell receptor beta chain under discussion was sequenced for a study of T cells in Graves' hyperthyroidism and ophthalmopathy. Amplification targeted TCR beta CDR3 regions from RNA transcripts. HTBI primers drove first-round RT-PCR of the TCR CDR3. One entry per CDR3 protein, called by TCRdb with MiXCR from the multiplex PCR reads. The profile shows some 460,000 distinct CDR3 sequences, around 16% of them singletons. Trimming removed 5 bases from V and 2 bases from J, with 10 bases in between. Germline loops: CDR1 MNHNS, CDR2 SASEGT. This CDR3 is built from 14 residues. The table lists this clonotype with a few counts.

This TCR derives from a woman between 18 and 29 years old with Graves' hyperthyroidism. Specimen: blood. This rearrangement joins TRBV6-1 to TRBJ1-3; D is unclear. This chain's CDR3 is CASSPTGPGNTIYF. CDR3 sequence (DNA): TGTGCCAGCAGTCCAACGGGCCCTGGAAACACCATATATTTT.